The clone carrying this TCR beta chain was detected many times. V lost 6 bases to trimming and J lost 1 base; unmatched junction nucleotides: 12. CDR3 length: 16 residues. Germline CDR1 reads MDHEN; CDR2 reads SYDVKM. TCRdb fed the multiplex PCR reads into MiXCR, producing one record per CDR3 protein. This table has 50,000 to 85,000 distinct CDR3 sequences, roughly 40% appearing once. This sample is part of a study of breast tumors, draining lymph nodes, adjacent tissues. The sample consisted of breast tumor tissue. The sequence derives from a female donor with breast cancer. Some clones in this sample may be carry-over from other donors' samples. This sequence joins TRBV28 and TRBJ2-7; 7 nucleotides line up with TRBD1. The CDR3 spells CASSATFRDRSYEQYF. In DNA form, the CDR3 reads TGTGCCAGCAGCGCCACTTTCCGGGACAGATCCTACGAGCAGTACTTC.